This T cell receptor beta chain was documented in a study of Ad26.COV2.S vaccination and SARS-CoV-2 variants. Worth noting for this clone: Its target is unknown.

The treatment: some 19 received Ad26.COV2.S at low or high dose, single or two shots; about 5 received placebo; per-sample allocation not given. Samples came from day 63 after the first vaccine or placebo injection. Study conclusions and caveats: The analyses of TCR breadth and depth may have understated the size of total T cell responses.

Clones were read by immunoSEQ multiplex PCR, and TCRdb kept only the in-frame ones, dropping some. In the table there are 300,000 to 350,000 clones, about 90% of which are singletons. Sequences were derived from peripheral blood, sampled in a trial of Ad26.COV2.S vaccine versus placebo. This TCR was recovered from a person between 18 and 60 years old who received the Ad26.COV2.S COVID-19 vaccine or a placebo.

CDR3 loop: CASSAPPWKGTEAFF. CDR3 coding DNA: TGTGCCAGCAGCGCTCCCCCGTGGAAGGGGACAGAAGCTTTCTTT. V and J are TRBV9 and TRBJ1-1; D may be TRBD1 (6 bases). The CDR3 extends over 15 amino acids. The germline V gene has CDR1 SGDLS and CDR2 YYNGEE. The V end was cut by 3 bases, the J end by 8 bases, with 20 bases between.